This T cell receptor (beta chain) was recorded in a study of graft-versus-host responses after intestinal transplantation. Study details: Among the recipients, transplants were multivisceral, liver-intestinal, or isolated intestinal. Every recipient had anti-thymocyte globulin induction and roughly three years of tacrolimus plus steroids. Study-wide points: The study associated peak circulating GvH clone levels with early post-transplant HvG declines. Allografts from individuals with graft-donor T cell macrochimerism displayed high graft-versus-host to host-versus-graft clonal ratios.

The method was immunoSEQ multiplex PCR; TCRdb's version includes in-frame clones alone and lacks a portion of them. Here the sample spans approximately 110,000 clones, roughly 92% being singletons. CDR1 and CDR2 from the germline V gene are SGHTA and FQGNSA. There are 16 residues in the CDR3. V was pared by 2 bases and J by 0 bases, with 11 bases between. Regarding this clone: The target antigen is unknown.

The material was unstimulated CD4+ T cells sorted from spleen or lymph node cells, obtained before transplant. V gene TRBV7-2 combines with J gene TRBJ2-4; D remains unclear. The sequence was collected from a human donor who was the organ donor for an intestinal transplant. Here the CDR3 reads CASSLRGRLAKNIQYF. The CDR3 bases are TGTGCCAGCAGCTTACGCGGCAGGCTAGCCAAAAACATTCAGTACTTC.